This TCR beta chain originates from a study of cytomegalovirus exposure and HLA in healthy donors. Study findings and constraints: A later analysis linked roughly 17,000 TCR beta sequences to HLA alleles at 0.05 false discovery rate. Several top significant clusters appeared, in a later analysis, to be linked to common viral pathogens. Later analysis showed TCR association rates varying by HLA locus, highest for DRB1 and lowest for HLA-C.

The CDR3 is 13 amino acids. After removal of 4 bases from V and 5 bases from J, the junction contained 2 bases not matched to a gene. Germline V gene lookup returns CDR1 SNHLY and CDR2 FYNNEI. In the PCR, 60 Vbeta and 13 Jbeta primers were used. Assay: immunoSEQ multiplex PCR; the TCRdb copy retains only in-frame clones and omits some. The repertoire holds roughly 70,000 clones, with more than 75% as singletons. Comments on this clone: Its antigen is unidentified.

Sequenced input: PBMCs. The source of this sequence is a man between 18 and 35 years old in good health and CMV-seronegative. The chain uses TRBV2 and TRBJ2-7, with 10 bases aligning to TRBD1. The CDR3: CASSGGTGDEQYF. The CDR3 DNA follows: TGTGCCAGCAGTGGAGGGACAGGGGACGAGCAGTACTTC.